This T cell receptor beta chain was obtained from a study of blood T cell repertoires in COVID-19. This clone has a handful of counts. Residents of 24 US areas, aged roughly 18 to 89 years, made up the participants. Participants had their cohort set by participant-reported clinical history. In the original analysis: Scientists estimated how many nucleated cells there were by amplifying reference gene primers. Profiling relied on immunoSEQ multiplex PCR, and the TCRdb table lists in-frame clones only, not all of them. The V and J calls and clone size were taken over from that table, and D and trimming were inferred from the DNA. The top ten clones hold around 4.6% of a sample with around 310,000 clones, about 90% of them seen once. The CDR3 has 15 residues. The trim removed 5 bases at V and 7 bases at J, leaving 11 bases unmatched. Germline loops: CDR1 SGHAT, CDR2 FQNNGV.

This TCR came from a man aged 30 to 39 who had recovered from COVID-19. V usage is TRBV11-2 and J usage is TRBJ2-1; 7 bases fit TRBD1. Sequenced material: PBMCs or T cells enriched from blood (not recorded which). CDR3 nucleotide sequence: TGTGCCAGCAGCCCCCGAACCTTGACAGGGAATGAGCAGTTCTTC. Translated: CASSPRTLTGNEQFF.